A single sample is the source of the 25 T cell receptor beta chains below, sequenced in a study of shared clonotypes between healthy human individuals. The repertoire was sequenced with immunoSEQ multiplex PCR; TCRdb's copy has only in-frame clones and lacks some. The data contain about a million clones, roughly 70% of them singletons. The sample consisted of memory CD4+ T cells sorted from blood. Sample subset: CD45RA-negative fraction. The receptors derive from a young man in good health.

In DNA, the CDR3 is TGTGCCAGCAGCCGCGGGAGTTTGCGGACAGATACGCAGTATTTT. Residues: CASSRGSLRTDTQYF. V is TRBV5-6 and J is TRBJ2-3; 7 bases align to TRBD2. The CDR3 is made up of 15 amino acids. The germline CDR1 and CDR2 sequences are SGHDT and YYEEEE. Germline trimming cut 4 bases from V and 3 bases from J; bases unmatched to any gene: 8.

CDR3 amino acids: CATTQLNLGSSGNTIYF. CDR3 coding DNA: TGTGCCACCACCCAGTTGAATTTGGGCTCCTCTGGAAACACCATATATTTT. V usage is TRBV7-2 and J usage is TRBJ1-3; unclear D gene. Germline CDR1 reads SGHTA; CDR2 reads FQGNSA. The CDR3 has 17 amino acids. The V and J ends lost 10 bases and 0 bases respectively, with 22 bases between them.

V is TRBV5-4 and J is TRBJ1-4; D is possibly TRBD1 (5 bases). Trimming removed 4 bases at V and 7 bases at J, with 11 bases between. Germline V lookup: CDR1 SGHNT, CDR2 YYREEE (reference sequence). This CDR3 contains 13 residues. The CDR3: CASSVGLGEKLFF. In DNA form, the CDR3 reads TGTGCCAGCAGCGTGGGGCTGGGTGAAAAACTGTTTTTT.

V and J are TRBV18 and TRBJ2-3, with TRBD1 identical over 9 bases. The CDR3 contains 15 residues. V lost 1 base to trimming and J lost 4 bases; unmatched junction nucleotides: 3. Germline lookup yields CDR1 KGHSH and CDR2 LQKENI. CDR3: CASSPQTGGADTQYF. The CDR3 DNA sequence: TGTGCCAGCTCACCACAGACAGGGGGTGCAGATACGCAGTATTTT.

The V and J genes are TRBV28 and TRBJ1-4; D possibly corresponds to TRBD1 (5 bases). The CDR3 totals 14 residues. Germline lookup yields CDR1 MDHEN and CDR2 SYDVKM. The V end was cut by 2 bases, the J end by 8 bases, with 12 bases between. This CDR3 is CASSLPGKGEKLFF. As DNA, the CDR3 is TGTGCCAGCAGTTTACCAGGGAAGGGGGAAAAACTGTTTTTT.

The table lists this clone with a few counts. The same CDR3 also results from other DNA sequences found in this sample. The J gene is TRBJ2-6, the V gene TRBV19, with 7 bases that match TRBD1. CDR3 length: 15 amino acids. J lost 4 bases, V lost 6 bases, and 6 bases had no gene match. Germline V gene lookup returns CDR1 LNHDA and CDR2 SQIVND (reference sequence). CDR3 sequence: CASSQQGSGANVLTF. The CDR3 region has the DNA TGTGCCAGTAGCCAACAGGGGAGCGGGGCCAACGTCCTGACTTTC.

This clone was seen only a few times. DNA for the CDR3: TGTGCCAGCAGGGCTCTAGCGGCCCCCGGGGAAGGGGAGCTGTTTTTT. This translates into CASRALAAPGEGELFF. The chain couples TRBV6-9 to TRBJ2-2, with TRBD2 matching over 7 bases. J was trimmed by 8 bases and V by 6 bases; bases with no gene match: 15. Germline V CDR1 and CDR2: MNHGY, SVAAGI. This CDR3 contains 16 residues.

The chain has TRBV2 and TRBJ1-2, with 7 bases lining up with TRBD1. Germline lookup yields CDR1 SNHLY and CDR2 FYNNEI. The CDR3 spans 15 residues. The V and J ends lost 1 base and 0 bases, in that order; junction bases with no gene match: 2. For the CDR3, the DNA is TGTGCCAGCAGTGAAGAGACAGGGACTAACTATGGCTACACCTTC. This encodes CASSEETGTNYGYTF.

This chain connects TRBV7-9 to TRBJ2-1, with 10 bases matching TRBD2. The CDR3 extends over 14 amino acids. The junction had 4 bases not matched to a gene; V was cut back by 5 bases and J by 6 bases. Germline CDR1 SEHNR, CDR2 FQNEAQ (reference sequence). CDR3: CASSLSGGSNEQFF. CDR3 coding DNA: TGTGCCAGCAGCCTTAGCGGGGGGTCCAATGAGCAGTTCTTC. The full variable domain, with the rest looked up from reference TRBV7-9 and TRBJ2-1, is DTGVSQNPRHKITKRGQNVTFRCDPISEHNRLYWYRQTLGQGPEFLTYFQNEAQLEKSRLLSDRFSAERPKGSFSTLEIQRTEQGDSAMYLCASSLSGGSNEQFFGPGTRLTVL.

The chain links TRBV7-9 to TRBJ2-4; unclear D gene. The CDR3 is 15 residues long. The V gene lost 1 base and the J gene lost 3 bases, with 10 bases spanning the gap. The germline CDR1 and CDR2 sequences are SEHNR and FQNEAQ (reference sequence). The CDR3 nucleotides read TGTGCCAGCAGCTTAGATCTCTCTTTCAAAAACATTCAGTACTTC. Translation gives CASSLDLSFKNIQYF.

The V gene is TRBV11-3, the J gene TRBJ2-5; D is possibly TRBD1 (5 bases). The germline V gene encodes CDR1 SGHNT and CDR2 YENEEA. The CDR3 is made up of 14 amino acids. V lost 5 bases to trimming and J lost 4 bases, with 14 bases between them. The CDR3 sequence is CASSHQGFGETQYF. CDR3 nucleotides: TGTGCCAGCAGCCACCAGGGTTTCGGAGAGACCCAGTACTTC. The full variable domain, with the rest looked up from reference TRBV11-3 and TRBJ2-5, is EAGVVQSPRYKIIEKKQPVAFWCNPISGHNTLYWYLQNLGQGPELLIRYENEEAVDDSQLPKDRFSAERLKGVDSTLKIQPAELGDSAVYLCASSHQGFGETQYFGPGTRLLVL.

This chain joins TRBV19 and TRBJ2-1; 8 bases line up with TRBD2. This CDR3 comprises 14 residues. J was trimmed by 8 bases and V by 4 bases; bases with no gene match: 7. CDR1 is LNHDA, CDR2 SQIVND, per germline (reference sequence). CDR3 amino acids: CASSTGLVPHEQFF. The CDR3 DNA sequence: TGTGCCAGTAGTACGGGACTAGTCCCCCATGAGCAGTTCTTC.

The rearrangement uses TRBV4-2 and TRBJ1-1; maybe TRBD1 (5 bases). Trimming shortened V by 1 base and J by 3 bases, and 18 bases separated the two germline ends. The CDR3 extends over 17 amino acids. Germline V gene sequence: CDR1 LGHNA, CDR2 YNFKEQ. In nucleotides, the CDR3 is TGTGCCAGCAGCCAAGCCGGGTTGGTCAGGGCTGACACTGAAGCTTTCTTT. Amino acid sequence: CASSQAGLVRADTEAFF.

The V and J genes are TRBV5-1 and TRBJ2-1; no reliable D call. The V gene's germline CDR1 is SGHRS and CDR2 YFSETQ. Deletions cut 4 bases from V and 0 bases from J, with 11 bases between. The CDR3 runs 15 residues. CDR3 DNA: TGCGCCAGCAGCAACGCCGACTCCTCCTACAATGAGCAGTTCTTC. Its translation: CASSNADSSYNEQFF.

The rearrangement joins TRBV7-2 to TRBJ2-3; D is unclear. The CDR3 has 13 residues. The germline gives CDR1 SGHTA, CDR2 FQGNSA. V was shortened by 8 bases and J by 2 bases, with 11 bases between the two germline ends. This CDR3 reads CASERGITDTQYF. The CDR3 DNA sequence: TGTGCCAGCGAAAGAGGCATCACAGATACGCAGTATTTT.

The V gene is TRBV6-1, the J gene TRBJ2-5; a weak D match, TRBD2 (6 bases). With 4 bases removed from V and 2 bases from J, the gap between germline ends came to 17 bases. From germline, CDR1 is MNHNS and CDR2 SASEGT. The CDR3 is 16 amino acids. The CDR3 DNA sequence: TGTGCCAGCAGTGGGGGATGGGCGGGGCCACAAGAGACCCAGTACTTC. It yields the protein CASSGGWAGPQETQYF.

This clone was seen once. This chain joins TRBV18 and TRBJ2-1; D could derive from TRBD1 or TRBD2 (6 bases each). CDR3 size: 17 residues. Trimming took off 1 base at V and 1 base at J, with 14 bases between the two ends. Germline assignment: CDR1 KGHSH and CDR2 LQKENI. The CDR3 nucleotides read TGTGCCAGCTCACCACTCGGGGGCTTGATATCCTACAATGAGCAGTTCTTC. Amino acid sequence: CASSPLGGLISYNEQFF.

The chain has TRBV15 and TRBJ2-6, with D unresolved. The V gene's germline CDR1 is LNHNV and CDR2 YYDKDF (reference sequence). The CDR3 loop spans 14 amino acids. Trimming cost V 1 base and J 0 bases, with 1 base left between them. The CDR3 DNA is TGTGCCACCAGCAGAGCCTCTGGGGCCAACGTCCTGACTTTC. It encodes CATSRASGANVLTF.

This chain connects TRBV7-2 to TRBJ1-2; D unclear. V dropped 1 base and J dropped 5 bases, with 17 bases sitting between them. The germline CDR1 and CDR2 sequences are SGHTA and FQGNSA. CDR3 length equals 16 residues. Here the CDR3 reads CASSLEERTGGYGYTF. The CDR3 DNA follows: TGTGCCAGCAGCTTAGAAGAGAGGACGGGTGGATATGGCTACACCTTC.

The chain combines TRBV29-1 with TRBJ1-5, with D perhaps matching TRBD1 (5 bases). Germline assignment: CDR1 SQVTM and CDR2 ANQGSEA. Trimming shortened V by 6 bases and J by 7 bases, and 19 bases separated the two germline ends. CDR3 length: 14 residues. Here the CDR3 DNA reads TGCAGCGTCTTGACCGGGGACTGGGGGCAGCCCCAGCATTTT. Protein sequence: CSVLTGDWGQPQHF. Combining the CDR3 with reference TRBV29-1 and TRBJ1-5 gives the whole variable domain SAVISQKPSRDICQRGTSLTIQCQVDSQVTMMFWYRQQPGQSLTLIATANQGSEATYESGFVIDKFPISRPNLTFSTLTVSNMSPEDSSIYLCSVLTGDWGQPQHFGDGTRLSIL.

Comments on this clone: A much larger clone sits a single nucleotide away, making a read error possible. This chain connects TRBV10-2 to TRBJ2-5, with D perhaps matching TRBD1 or TRBD2 (5 bases each). V lost 3 bases to trimming and J lost 4 bases, with 6 bases between them. CDR1 and CDR2 from the germline V gene are WSHSY and SAAADI. The CDR3 runs 12 residues. The CDR3 protein is CASSDGGETQYF. Written as DNA, the CDR3 is TGCGCCAGCAGTGATGGGGGAGAGACCCAGTACTTC.

Comments on this clone: This specimen includes other DNA sequences encoding the same CDR3. The chain employs TRBV5-1 and TRBJ2-7; D remains unclear. CDR1 and CDR2 from the germline V gene are SGHRS and YFSETQ. This CDR3 has 14 residues. V shed 0 bases and J shed 2 bases, with 9 bases lying between them. The CDR3 DNA reads TGCGCCAGCAGCTTGGATGGCGGTACCTACGAGCAGTACTTC. Protein: CASSLDGGTYEQYF.

The table lists this clone with many counts. The CDR3 DNA reads as TGCGCCAGCAGCTTGGGCGACAGGATTTACGATGAGCAGTACTTC. Protein: CASSLGDRIYDEQYF. The chain uses TRBV5-1 and TRBJ2-7; possibly TRBD1 for D (6 bases). The CDR3 is 15 amino acids. Trimming stripped 0 bases from V and 7 bases from J, with 17 bases between. Germline CDR1 reads SGHRS; CDR2 reads YFSETQ.

This clone has a handful of counts. The chain carries TRBV7-2 and TRBJ2-7, with 10 bases matching TRBD2. Germline V lookup: CDR1 SGHTA, CDR2 FQGNSA. The CDR3 has 15 residues. Germline trimming cut 2 bases from V and 6 bases from J; bases unmatched to any gene: 7. The CDR3 bases are TGTGCCAGCAGCTTACAGGCTAGCGGGAGACGCGAGCAGTACTTC. Residues: CASSLQASGRREQYF.

This clone has just a few counts. The chain employs TRBV6-5 and TRBJ2-3; unclear D gene. This CDR3 is 11 amino acids long. Germline-derived CDR1 and CDR2 are MNHEY and SVGAGI. Trimming pared 6 bases from V and 4 bases from J, leaving 5 bases between. The CDR3 spells CASRYSDTQYF. In DNA form, the CDR3 reads TGTGCCAGCAGGTATTCAGATACGCAGTATTTT.